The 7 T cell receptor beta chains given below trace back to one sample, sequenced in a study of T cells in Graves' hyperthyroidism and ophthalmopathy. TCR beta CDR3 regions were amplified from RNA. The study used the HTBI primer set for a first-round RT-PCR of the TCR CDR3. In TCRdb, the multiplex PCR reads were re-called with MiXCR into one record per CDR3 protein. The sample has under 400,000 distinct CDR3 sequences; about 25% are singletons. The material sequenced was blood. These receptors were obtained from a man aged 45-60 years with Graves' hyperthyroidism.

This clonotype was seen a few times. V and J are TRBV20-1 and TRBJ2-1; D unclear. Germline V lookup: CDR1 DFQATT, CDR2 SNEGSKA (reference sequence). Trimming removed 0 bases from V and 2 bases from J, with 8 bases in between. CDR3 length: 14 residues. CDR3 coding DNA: TGCAGTGCTAGAGATACGGGCCCCTACAATGAGCAGTTCTTC. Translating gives CSARDTGPYNEQFF.

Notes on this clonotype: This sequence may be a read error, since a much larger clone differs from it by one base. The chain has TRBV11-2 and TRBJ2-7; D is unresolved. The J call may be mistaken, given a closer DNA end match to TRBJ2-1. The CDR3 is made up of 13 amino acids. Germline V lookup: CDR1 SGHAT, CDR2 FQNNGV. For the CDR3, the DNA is TGTGCCAGCAGCTTAGGGGCAACCTACGAGCAGTTCTTC. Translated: CASSLGATYEQFF.

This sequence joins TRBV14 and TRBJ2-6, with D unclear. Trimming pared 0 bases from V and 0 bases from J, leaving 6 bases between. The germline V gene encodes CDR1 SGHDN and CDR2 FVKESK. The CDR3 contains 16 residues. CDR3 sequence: CASSQDGVSGANVLTF. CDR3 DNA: TGTGCCAGCAGCCAAGATGGCGTCTCTGGGGCCAACGTCCTGACTTTC.

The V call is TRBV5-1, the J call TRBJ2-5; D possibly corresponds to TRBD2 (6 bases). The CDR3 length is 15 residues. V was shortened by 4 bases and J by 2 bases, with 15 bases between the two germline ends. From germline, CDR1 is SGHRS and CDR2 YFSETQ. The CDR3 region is CASSAGGLSQETQYF. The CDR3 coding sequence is TGCGCCAGCAGCGCCGGGGGTCTGTCACAAGAGACCCAGTACTTC. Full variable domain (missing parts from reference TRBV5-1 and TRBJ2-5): KAGVTQTPRYLIKTRGQQVTLSCSPISGHRSVSWYQQTPGQGLQFLFEYFSETQRNKGNFPGRFSGRQFSNSRSEMNVSTLELGDSALYLCASSAGGLSQETQYFGPGTRLLVL.

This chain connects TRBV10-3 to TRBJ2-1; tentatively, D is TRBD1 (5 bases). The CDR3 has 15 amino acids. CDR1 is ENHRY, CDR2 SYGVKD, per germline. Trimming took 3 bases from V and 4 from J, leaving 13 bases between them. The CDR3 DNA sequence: TGTGCCATCAGTGATGGTGGGGCGGTTTACAATGAGCAGTTCTTC. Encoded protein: CAISDGGAVYNEQFF.

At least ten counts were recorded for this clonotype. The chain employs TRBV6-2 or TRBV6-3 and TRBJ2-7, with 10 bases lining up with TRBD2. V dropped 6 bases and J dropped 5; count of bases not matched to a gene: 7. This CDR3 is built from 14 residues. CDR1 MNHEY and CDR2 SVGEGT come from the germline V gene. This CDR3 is CASSPLAGNHEQYF. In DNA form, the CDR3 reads TGTGCCAGCAGCCCACTAGCGGGAAACCACGAGCAGTACTTC.

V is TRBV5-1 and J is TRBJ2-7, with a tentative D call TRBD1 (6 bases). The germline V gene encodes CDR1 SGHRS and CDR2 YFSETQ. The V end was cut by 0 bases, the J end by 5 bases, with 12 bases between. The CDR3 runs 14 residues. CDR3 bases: TGCGCCAGCAGCTTGGGGCAGGGGTTCCACGAGCAGTACTTC. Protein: CASSLGQGFHEQYF.